This T cell receptor (beta chain) was documented in a study of cytomegalovirus exposure and HLA in healthy donors. The PCR ran on 60 Vbeta and 13 Jbeta primers. Method: immunoSEQ multiplex PCR; TCRdb's copy keeps in-frame clones and lacks some. This sample has some 190,000 clones, with approximately 85% found just once. The sample comprised PBMCs. The TCR originated in a man aged 18 to 29 in good health and CMV-seronegative.

The CDR3 bases are TGTGCCATCTCCCAGGCCAGGCAGGGGTTTGAGACCCAGTACTTC. Translating gives CAISQARQGFETQYF. The V and J genes are TRBV10-3 and TRBJ2-5; D is possibly TRBD1 (6 bases). This CDR3 is built from 15 residues. Trimming removed 8 bases at V and 5 bases at J, with 21 bases between. The germline CDR1 and CDR2 sequences are ENHRY and SYGVKD.